This T cell receptor beta chain was captured in a study of spatial heterogeneity in lung cancer. One entry per CDR3 protein results from TCRdb running MiXCR on the 5' RACE reads. The repertoire holds some 21,000 distinct CDR3 sequences, with approximately 4.6% as singletons. Noted time point: sample taken at primary tumor resection. The donors comprised roughly 71 untreated early-stage non-small cell lung cancer patients. In its sample, this clonotype was seen many times. CDR3 size: 15 residues. Source: PBMCs, taken at surgery. The origin of this receptor is a male donor with early-stage non-small cell lung cancer. V usage is TRBV21-1 and J usage is TRBJ2-7; the D call TRBD2 from the table was never checked on the DNA. TRBV21-1 is a recognized pseudogene. CDR3 DNA: TGTGCCAGCAGTCCCCTCGGACATACCCCTCCCGAGCAGTACTTC. Encoded protein: CASSPLGHTPPEQYF.